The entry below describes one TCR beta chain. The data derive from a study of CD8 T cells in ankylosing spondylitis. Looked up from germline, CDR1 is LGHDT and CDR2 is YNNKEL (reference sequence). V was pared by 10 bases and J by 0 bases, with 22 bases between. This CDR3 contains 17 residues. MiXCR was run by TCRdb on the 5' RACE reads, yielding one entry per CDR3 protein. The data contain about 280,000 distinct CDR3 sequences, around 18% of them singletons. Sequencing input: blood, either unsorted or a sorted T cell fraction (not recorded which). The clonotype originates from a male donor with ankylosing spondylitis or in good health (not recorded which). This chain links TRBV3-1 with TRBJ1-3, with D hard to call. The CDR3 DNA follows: TGTGCCACCTCCCACACGAGGCAGAGGGTCTCTGGAAACACCATATATTTT. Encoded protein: CATSHTRQRVSGNTIYF.